The 29 T cell receptor beta chains given below trace back to one sample, sequenced in a study of CXCR3-negative and CXCR3-positive naive CD8 T cells. Preparation of TRB cDNA libraries relied on 5' RACE carrying UMI labels. From the 5' RACE reads, TCRdb lists one entry per CDR3 protein and no DNA. The sample has about 62,000 distinct CDR3 sequences, and its top ten clones hold around 4%. The sequenced sample was naive CXCR3- CD8+ T cells from blood. Indicated subset: CD45RO-CCR7+CD27+CD95- naive CD8+ T cells lacking CXCR3 (TNR3-). All receptors come from a human donor in good health. Some clones in this sample may be carry-over from other donors' samples.

The chain has TRBV7-6 and TRBJ2-1. Germline values: CDR1 SGHVS, CDR2 FNYEAQ. This CDR3 has 12 amino acids. CDR3 protein: CASSLPGDEQFF.

The J gene is TRBJ2-1, the V gene TRBV7-8; the TCRdb D gene call, TRBD2, has no DNA to confirm it. The CDR3 has 15 amino acids. Germline V gene lookup returns CDR1 SGHVS and CDR2 FQNEAQ. CDR3 sequence: CASSLEAGPAGEQFF.

V is TRBV7-9 and J is TRBJ2-7; the TCRdb D gene call, TRBD1, has no DNA to confirm it. CDR1 and CDR2 (germline): SEHNR, FQNEAQ (reference sequence). The CDR3 has 11 amino acids. The CDR3 region is CASSDRYEQYF.

The CDR3 here is CASSKARGETQYF. The V gene is TRBV21-1, the J gene TRBJ2-5. TRBV21-1 is labeled a pseudogene. The CDR3 covers 13 residues.

This chain connects TRBV5-4 to TRBJ1-1; the TRBD1 assignment by TCRdb is unverifiable without DNA. Germline assignment: CDR1 SGHNT and CDR2 YYREEE (reference sequence). The CDR3 runs 17 residues. CDR3 region: CASSLGDRQGLGTEAFF.

This chain connects TRBV20-1 to TRBJ2-7; the TCRdb call, TRBD1, lacks DNA for checking. CDR3 length equals 14 residues. Germline V gene data show CDR1 as DFQATT and CDR2 as SNEGSKA (reference sequence). CDR3 amino acids: CSARDLPGGYEQYF.

The chain recombines TRBV6-1 with TRBJ2-1; TCRdb names TRBD1, which stays unverified in the absence of DNA. The CDR3 consists of 15 residues. CDR1 and CDR2 (germline): MNHNS, SASEGT. CDR3 sequence: CASSDRTGEYNEQFF.

The J gene is TRBJ1-2, the V gene TRBV6-4; TCRdb's assignment of TRBD1 cannot be checked, as there is no DNA. CDR3 size: 18 residues. The germline CDR1 and CDR2 sequences are MRHNA and SNTAGT. The CDR3 reads CASSDDPSTGSPMDGYTF.

The chain has TRBV12-3 or TRBV12-4 and TRBJ2-1; TCRdb gives TRBD2 as the D gene, but with no DNA this cannot be confirmed. This CDR3 region has 15 residues. The CDR3 here is CATQGTSGWYNEQFF.

The rearrangement links TRBV28 to TRBJ2-5; the TRBD2 assignment by TCRdb is unverifiable without DNA. Germline V lookup: CDR1 MDHEN, CDR2 SYDVKM. This CDR3 has 17 residues. The CDR3 protein is CASSLIVAGGPQETQYF.

V gene TRBV3-1 combines with J gene TRBJ2-3; there is no DNA to check the TCRdb D call of TRBD1. Looked up from germline, CDR1 is LGHDT and CDR2 is YNNKEL (reference sequence). The CDR3 loop spans 15 amino acids. The CDR3 region is CASSPSGAHTDTQYF.

V and J are TRBV6-5 and TRBJ1-2; no DNA is available, so the TRBD1 call from TCRdb remains unchecked. This CDR3 is 12 amino acids long. The germline CDR1 and CDR2 sequences are MNHEY and SVGAGI. This CDR3 reads CASSYGARGYTF.

The chain couples TRBV29-1 to TRBJ2-7. The V gene's germline CDR1 is SQVTM and CDR2 ANQGSEA. CDR3 size: 13 residues. The CDR3 spells CSAAFVGSYEQYF.

This chain joins TRBV5-8 and TRBJ2-7; TCRdb's D call, TRBD2, is unchecked because there is no DNA. The CDR3 contains 14 residues. Germline V CDR1 and CDR2: SGHTS, YDEGEE. The CDR3 protein is CASSFPAGGYEQYF.

This chain joins TRBV6-2 or TRBV6-3 and TRBJ2-7; checking the TCRdb D call of TRBD1 is not possible without DNA. The CDR3 runs 14 residues. Germline V gene data show CDR1 as MNHEY and CDR2 as SVGEGT. The CDR3 here is CASSQGYGAYEQYF.

This chain connects TRBV7-2 to TRBJ1-1. The CDR3 has 14 residues. Germline V gives CDR1 SGHTA, CDR2 FQGNSA. The CDR3 here is CASSFEAGNTEAFF.

The chain recombines TRBV29-1 with TRBJ1-2. Per germline, CDR1 SQVTM and CDR2 ANQGSEA. The CDR3 is made up of 13 amino acids. The CDR3 loop is CSVGGGVIDGYTF.

The chain employs TRBV4-1 and TRBJ1-5. The CDR3 extends over 14 amino acids. CDR1 is MGHRA, CDR2 YSYEKL, per germline. The CDR3 loop reads CASSQAESNQPQHF.

The genes are TRBV7-2 and TRBJ2-7; TCRdb proposes TRBD2, but this gene call is untestable without DNA. The CDR3 contains 15 residues. Germline V gene data show CDR1 as SGHTA and CDR2 as FQGNSA. The chain's CDR3 is CASSLVSSGGAEQYF.

The rearrangement joins TRBV7-7 to TRBJ2-5; the D gene TCRdb calls, TRBD1, cannot be checked with no DNA. The CDR3 consists of 16 residues. CDR1 is SSHAT, CDR2 FNYEAQ, per germline (reference sequence). The CDR3 protein is CASSQWGGLLQETQYF.

This chain links TRBV29-1 with TRBJ1-1. The CDR3 has 14 amino acids. CDR1 is SQVTM, CDR2 ANQGSEA, per germline. CDR3: CSVDDGTTNTEAFF.

The J gene is TRBJ2-3, the V gene TRBV20-1; TCRdb proposes TRBD2, but this gene call is untestable without DNA. Germline values: CDR1 DFQATT, CDR2 SNEGSKA (reference sequence). This CDR3 comprises 14 residues. CDR3 loop: CSAWDFLRTDTQYF.

The rearrangement uses TRBV28 and TRBJ2-2; the TCRdb call, TRBD1, lacks DNA for checking. This CDR3 spans 15 amino acids. CDR1 is MDHEN and CDR2 is SYDVKM in the germline V gene. The CDR3 sequence: CASSSRGARTGELFF.

J is TRBJ2-7 and V is TRBV7-9. CDR3 length equals 11 residues. Germline V CDR1 and CDR2: SEHNR, FQNEAQ (reference sequence). The CDR3 protein is CASSREYEQYF.

The rearrangement joins TRBV29-1 to TRBJ1-2; as DNA is missing, the TRBD1 call by TCRdb cannot be tested. Looked up from germline, CDR1 is SQVTM and CDR2 is ANQGSEA. The CDR3 sequence is 12 residues long. The CDR3 loop reads CSVPTGGNGYTF.

J is TRBJ2-7 and V is TRBV28. This CDR3 region has 14 residues. Per the germline V gene, CDR1 is MDHEN and CDR2 is SYDVKM. The CDR3 here is CASSPEFVLYEQYF.

The chain has TRBV11-2 and TRBJ2-3; TCRdb's D call of TRBD1 is untestable without DNA. Per germline, CDR1 SGHAT and CDR2 FQNNGV. The CDR3 length is 15 residues. CDR3 in amino acids: CASRPGGGPTDTQYF.

The J gene is TRBJ2-1, the V gene TRBV20-1. Germline CDR1 reads DFQATT; CDR2 reads SNEGSKA (reference sequence). The CDR3 length is 14 residues. CDR3 loop: CSTLIQSSYNEQFF.

The chain recombines TRBV7-6 with TRBJ2-1; TCRdb names TRBD2, which stays unverified in the absence of DNA. Germline CDR1 SGHVS, CDR2 FNYEAQ. The CDR3 covers 18 residues. CDR3: CASSLELAGGLVGNEQFF.